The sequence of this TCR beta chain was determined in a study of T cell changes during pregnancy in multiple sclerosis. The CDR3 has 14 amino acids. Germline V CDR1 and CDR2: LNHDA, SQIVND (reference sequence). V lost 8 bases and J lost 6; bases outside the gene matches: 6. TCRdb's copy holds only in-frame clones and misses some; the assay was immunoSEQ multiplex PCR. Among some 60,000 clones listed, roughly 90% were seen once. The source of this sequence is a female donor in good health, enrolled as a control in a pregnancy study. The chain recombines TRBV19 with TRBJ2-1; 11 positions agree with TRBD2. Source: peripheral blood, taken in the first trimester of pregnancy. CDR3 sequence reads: CASGTGLAANEQFF. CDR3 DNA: TGTGCCAGTGGTACGGGACTAGCGGCCAATGAGCAGTTCTTC.